The following is a TCR beta chain sequence with its context. As yet, its antigen is unknown. CDR1 SGHTA and CDR2 FQGNSA come from the germline V gene. V dropped 4 bases and J dropped 9; count of bases not matched to a gene: 5. The CDR3 sequence is 14 residues long. A single record per CDR3 protein comes from TCRdb applying MiXCR to the 5' RACE reads. Of over 30,000 distinct CDR3 sequences in the sample, about 15% are singletons; the top ten hold 35% to 50%. The data stem from a study of CD8 T cells in ankylosing spondylitis. Study-level findings and limits: Earlier reports found some motif variants in synovial fluid and blood in reactive arthritis. Significant enrichment of disease-linked clones was reportedly seen in matched ankylosing spondylitis synovial fluid.

The specimen was blood. This receptor was taken from a male donor with ankylosing spondylitis or in good health (not recorded which). V and J are TRBV7-2 and TRBJ2-1, with 11 bases lining up with TRBD2. This CDR3 reads CASSSQLAGAEQFF. For the CDR3, the DNA is TGTGCCAGCAGCTCCCAACTAGCGGGAGCTGAGCAGTTCTTC. Looking up the rest from reference TRBV7-2 and TRBJ2-1 gives the full variable domain: GAGVSQSPSNKVTEKGKDVELRCDPISGHTALYWYRQSLGQGLEFLIYFQGNSAPDKSGLPSDRFSAERTGGSVSTLTIQRTQQEDSAVYLCASSSQLAGAEQFFGPGTRLTVL.